These 30 T cell receptor beta chains came from one sample sequenced in a study of blood T cell repertoires in COVID-19. Sequencing used immunoSEQ multiplex PCR; TCRdb keeps in-frame clones, though not all of them. The sample yields about 270,000 clones, around nine tenths seen once. Sequencing was done on a sample of peripheral blood. The receptors were sampled from a man in his forties or fifties with active or convalescent COVID-19.

The rearrangement links TRBV18 to TRBJ1-5; the D gene is possibly TRBD1 (5 bases). The CDR3 sequence is 16 residues long. Deletions cut 4 bases from V and 0 bases from J, with 13 bases between. The germline V gene encodes CDR1 KGHSH and CDR2 LQKENI. CDR3 nucleotide sequence: TGTGCCAGCTCACTCCAGGGTAGTGGTAGCAATCAGCCCCAGCATTTT. Protein: CASSLQGSGSNQPQHF.

The gene calls are TRBV4-1 and TRBJ2-3, with 7 nucleotides matching TRBD2. This CDR3 region has 14 residues. The germline V gene has CDR1 MGHRA and CDR2 YSYEKL. V lost 0 bases, J lost 6 bases, and 3 bases stayed unmatched. The CDR3 loop is CASSQERLADTQYF. CDR3 coding DNA: TGCGCCAGCAGCCAAGAAAGACTAGCTGATACGCAGTATTTT.

V gene TRBV6-1 combines with J gene TRBJ1-1; maybe TRBD1 (6 bases). This CDR3 spans 14 amino acids. V gave up 3 bases and J gave up 8 bases, with 16 bases separating them. Germline CDR1 is MNHNS and CDR2 is SASEGT. The CDR3 loop is CASSDEQGLGEAFF. The DNA for the CDR3 is TGTGCCAGCAGTGATGAACAGGGCCTTGGGGAAGCTTTCTTT.

V usage is TRBV11-2 and J usage is TRBJ1-5, with D possibly matching TRBD1 (6 bases). Germline lookup yields CDR1 SGHAT and CDR2 FQNNGV. V lost 0 bases, J lost 4 bases, and 13 bases lay in between. The CDR3 is 16 amino acids. CDR3 sequence reads: CASSLEGPGVNQPQHF. The DNA for the CDR3 is TGTGCCAGCAGCTTAGAGGGGCCAGGGGTGAATCAGCCCCAGCATTTT.

V gene TRBV27 combines with J gene TRBJ1-2; 8 nucleotides line up with TRBD1. Losses at the gene ends were 5 bases for V and 2 bases for J; bases not matched to a gene: 7. CDR3 size: 15 residues. CDR1 and CDR2 (germline): MNHEY, SMNVEV (reference sequence). The CDR3 region is CASSLRTGLNYGYTF. DNA for the CDR3: TGTGCCAGCAGTCTCCGGACAGGGCTCAACTATGGCTACACCTTC.

This clone has a single count. The rearrangement joins TRBV24-1 to TRBJ2-3, with 11 bases aligning to TRBD2. Losses at the gene ends were 2 bases for V and 4 bases for J; bases not matched to a gene: 13. CDR3 size: 19 residues. Germline CDR1 reads KGHDR; CDR2 reads SFDVKD. The CDR3 DNA reads as TGTGCCACCAGTGATTCGCGGGTTAGCGGGAGGGCCGGGTCAGATACGCAGTATTTT. Residues: CATSDSRVSGRAGSDTQYF.

The sample holds one count of this clone. V and J are TRBV9 and TRBJ2-1; 9 nucleotides match TRBD2. The CDR3 loop spans 14 amino acids. In germline, CDR1 is SGDLS, CDR2 YYNGEE. Trimming removed 7 bases from V and 9 bases from J; junction bases left unmatched: 11. CDR3 in DNA: TGTGCCAGCGCAGGGACTAGCATTGGGGCTGAGCAGTTCTTC. It encodes CASAGTSIGAEQFF.

In its sample, this clone was seen a few times. The V and J genes are TRBV19 and TRBJ2-3, with 8 positions matching TRBD2. This CDR3 is built from 15 residues. Germline CDR1 LNHDA, CDR2 SQIVND (reference sequence). The trim removed 3 bases at V and 3 bases at J, leaving 5 bases unmatched. The CDR3 nucleotides read TGTGCCAGTAGTATCCCGGGAGGGCCTACAGATACGCAGTATTTT. It encodes CASSIPGGPTDTQYF.

V usage is TRBV27 and J usage is TRBJ2-7; no definite D call. This CDR3 comprises 18 residues. V dropped 5 bases and J dropped 6 bases, with 29 bases sitting between them. The V gene's germline CDR1 is MNHEY and CDR2 SMNVEV (reference sequence). Written as DNA, the CDR3 is TGTGCCAGCAGTCCGGTCCCCTTAGACACTCAAGATTGGTTCGAGCAGTACTTC. Its translation: CASSPVPLDTQDWFEQYF.

CDR3 region: CASSASGTGEYEQYF. The CDR3 DNA reads TGTGCCAGCAGTGCCTCCGGGACAGGGGAATACGAGCAGTACTTC. The gene calls are TRBV25-1 and TRBJ2-7; 10 positions match TRBD1. The CDR3 is 15 residues long. The V and J ends lost 4 bases and 4 bases, in that order; junction bases with no gene match: 7. Germline V gene lookup returns CDR1 MGHDK and CDR2 SYGVNS.

CDR3 DNA sequence: TGTGCCAGCAGCTTGCGACAGGGGAATTCACCCCTCCACTTT. Amino acid sequence: CASSLRQGNSPLHF. V usage is TRBV5-4 and J usage is TRBJ1-6, with TRBD1 identical over 8 bases. From germline, CDR1 is SGHNT and CDR2 YYREEE (reference sequence). V was clipped by 1 base and J by 7 bases; unmatched bases: 1. This CDR3 is built from 14 residues.

The chain employs TRBV5-1 and TRBJ1-6, with TRBD1 matching 7 bases. V shed 2 bases and J 8 bases; nucleotides not matched to a gene: 1. The CDR3 is 13 amino acids. Germline V CDR1 and CDR2: SGHRS, YFSETQ. As DNA, the CDR3 is TGCGCCAGCAGCTTCGGACAGGATTCACCCCTCCACTTT. This sequence encodes CASSFGQDSPLHF.

With regard to this clone: This same CDR3 is encoded by further DNA sequences in the sample. The V and J genes are TRBV30 and TRBJ2-7, with 7 bases that match TRBD1. The germline V gene has CDR1 GTSNPN and CDR2 SVGIG (reference sequence). The CDR3 is 11 residues long. V was pared by 5 bases and J by 4 bases, with 2 bases of the junction left unmatched. The CDR3 sequence is CAWETGYEQYF. For the CDR3, the DNA is TGTGCCTGGGAGACAGGGTACGAGCAGTACTTC.

This clone was counted a few times. Other nucleotide sequences from this sample produce the same CDR3. V gene TRBV5-1 combines with J gene TRBJ2-5, with 9 bases that match TRBD2. Germline lookup yields CDR1 SGHRS and CDR2 YFSETQ. The CDR3 loop spans 15 amino acids. After removal of 0 bases from V and 5 bases from J, the junction contained 5 bases not matched to a gene. Here the CDR3 reads CASSLVAGGGETQYF. Written as DNA, the CDR3 is TGCGCCAGCAGCTTGGTCGCGGGAGGGGGTGAGACCCAGTACTTC.

The V gene is TRBV11-2, the J gene TRBJ1-3, with 9 bases fitting TRBD1. J was trimmed by 4 bases and V by 5 bases; bases with no gene match: 9. The CDR3 is 16 residues long. Per germline, CDR1 SGHAT and CDR2 FQNNGV. CDR3 sequence (DNA): TGTGCCAGCAGCAACCAACAGGGGGCGGGAGGAAACACCATATATTTT. Its translation is CASSNQQGAGGNTIYF.

The V gene is TRBV6-5, the J gene TRBJ1-2; D ambiguous. Germline values: CDR1 MNHEY, CDR2 SVGAGI. This CDR3 has 12 residues. Deletions cut 6 bases from V and 8 bases from J, with 13 bases between. The DNA of the CDR3 is TGTGCCAGCAGCACCTTTCCGGGAGGCTACACCTTC. Translated: CASSTFPGGYTF.

This chain links TRBV28 with TRBJ1-6; a possible D gene is TRBD1 (6 bases). V was pared by 5 bases and J by 7 bases, with 12 bases between. CDR1 MDHEN and CDR2 SYDVKM come from the germline V gene. The CDR3 covers 14 residues. CDR3 sequence: CASSRRGDNSPLHF. For the CDR3, the DNA is TGTGCCAGCAGTCGCAGGGGAGACAATTCACCCCTCCACTTT. Combining the CDR3 with reference TRBV28 and TRBJ1-6 gives the whole variable domain DVKVTQSSRYLVKRTGEKVFLECVQDMDHENMFWYRQDPGLGLRLIYFSYDVKMKEKGDIPEGYSVSREKKERFSLILESASTNQTSMYLCASSRRGDNSPLHFGNGTRLTVT.

The chain carries TRBV5-5 and TRBJ1-1; weak D call: TRBD1 (6 bases). The CDR3 is 12 residues long. Germline V gene lookup returns CDR1 SGHKS and CDR2 YYEKEE (reference sequence). Deletions cut 2 bases from V and 6 bases from J, with 8 bases between. The DNA of the CDR3 is TGTGCCAGCAGCTTCGGGGGGCCTGAAGCTTTCTTT. It yields the protein CASSFGGPEAFF. The complete variable domain, with remaining parts taken from reference TRBV5-5 and TRBJ1-1, reads DAGVTQSPTHLIKTRGQQVTLRCSPISGHKSVSWYQQVLGQGPQFIFQYYEKEERGRGNFPDRFSARQFPNYSSELNVNALLLGDSALYLCASSFGGPEAFFGQGTRLTVV.

The chain combines TRBV19 with TRBJ1-5; D gene unclear. This CDR3 has 14 amino acids. The germline gives CDR1 LNHDA, CDR2 SQIVND (reference sequence). V lost 0 bases and J 7 bases, leaving 10 bases between the germline ends. This CDR3 is CASSIEREWQPQHF. The CDR3 DNA follows: TGTGCCAGTAGTATAGAAAGGGAGTGGCAGCCCCAGCATTTT.

The V and J genes are TRBV4-1 and TRBJ2-7; perhaps TRBD1 as D (6 bases). The CDR3 runs 15 residues. Germline V gives CDR1 MGHRA, CDR2 YSYEKL. Trimming stripped 1 base from V and 2 bases from J, with 12 bases between. The CDR3 reads CASSQGAGVPYEQYF. The DNA for the CDR3 is TGCGCCAGCAGCCAAGGGGCAGGGGTCCCCTACGAGCAGTACTTC.

The V gene is TRBV6-5, the J gene TRBJ1-5, with D hard to call. V lost 0 bases, J lost 7 bases, and 13 bases lay in between. Looked up from germline, CDR1 is MNHEY and CDR2 is SVGAGI. CDR3 length equals 15 residues. The CDR3 protein is CASSYSTASGQPQHF. In DNA form, the CDR3 reads TGTGCCAGCAGTTACTCGACTGCTTCCGGGCAGCCCCAGCATTTT.

The rearrangement uses TRBV14 and TRBJ2-5; D gene uncertain. V lost 0 bases and J 2 bases, leaving 13 bases between the germline ends. Germline V gene lookup returns CDR1 SGHDN and CDR2 FVKESK. This CDR3 region has 16 residues. CDR3 loop: CASSQDYTFPQETQYF. The CDR3, as DNA: TGTGCCAGCAGCCAAGATTATACTTTTCCGCAAGAGACCCAGTACTTC.

This clone was counted between two and nine times. The chain recombines TRBV7-9 with TRBJ2-2, with D possibly being TRBD2 (5 bases). Germline V lookup: CDR1 SEHNR, CDR2 FQNEAQ (reference sequence). V lost 4 bases to trimming and J lost 6 bases, with 15 bases between them. There are 15 residues in the CDR3. As DNA, the CDR3 is TGTGCCAGCAGCTCCGGACTCCTCCGGGCCGGGGAGCTGTTTTTT. The encoded protein is CASSSGLLRAGELFF.

This chain links TRBV5-5 with TRBJ1-1; no firm D call. Germline V gene data show CDR1 as SGHKS and CDR2 as YYEKEE (reference sequence). This CDR3 contains 14 residues. Trimming removed 2 bases at V and 4 bases at J, with 12 bases between. The chain's CDR3 is CASSLKWASTEAFF. The CDR3 bases are TGTGCCAGCAGCTTAAAGTGGGCCAGCACTGAAGCTTTCTTT.

The CDR3, as DNA: TGTGCCACCAGTGATCGGTCAGGGTTTGATGGCTACACCTTC. Translating gives CATSDRSGFDGYTF. The rearrangement uses TRBV24-1 and TRBJ1-2; perhaps TRBD1 as D (5 bases). Trimming took off 3 bases at V and 6 bases at J, with 13 bases between the two ends. Germline loops: CDR1 KGHDR, CDR2 SFDVKD. The CDR3 has 14 amino acids.

J is TRBJ2-3 and V is TRBV7-3, with 9 bases identical to TRBD2. The CDR3 loop spans 15 amino acids. Per germline, CDR1 SGHTA and CDR2 FQGTGA. Trimming removed 5 bases from V and 3 bases from J; junction bases left unmatched: 6. CDR3 sequence reads: CASSSALAGTDTQYF. In DNA form, the CDR3 reads TGTGCCAGCAGCAGTGCACTAGCGGGTACAGATACGCAGTATTTT.

This chain connects TRBV11-3 to TRBJ2-1; 9 bases agree with TRBD2. This CDR3 is 16 amino acids long. In germline, CDR1 is SGHNT, CDR2 YENEEA. V lost 5 bases to trimming and J lost 10 bases; unmatched junction nucleotides: 15. CDR3 protein: CASSPRGLAGAGEQFF. The CDR3 DNA follows: TGTGCCAGCAGCCCCCGGGGATTAGCGGGAGCCGGGGAGCAGTTCTTC.

The chain combines TRBV9 with TRBJ2-7; D not certain. The CDR3 is 14 residues long. CDR1 and CDR2 (germline): SGDLS, YYNGEE. The V end lost 0 bases, the J end lost 0 bases, and 7 bases lay between the germline ends. Here the CDR3 reads CASSVGKSSYEQYF. The CDR3 DNA sequence: TGTGCCAGCAGCGTAGGTAAGAGCTCCTACGAGCAGTACTTC.

The CDR3 DNA follows: TGTGCCATCAAGGGGGCGAAGGGACTAGCGGGAGTCGACGAGCAGTACTTC. The encoded protein is CAIKGAKGLAGVDEQYF. The rearrangement uses TRBV10-3 and TRBJ2-7; 14 positions agree with TRBD2. The CDR3 covers 17 residues. The germline CDR1 and CDR2 sequences are ENHRY and SYGVKD. Unmatched junction bases numbered 13, after V lost 7 bases and J lost 5 bases.

This clone was seen just once. V and J are TRBV5-4 and TRBJ2-3; 7 bases are shared with TRBD2. The CDR3 totals 17 residues. With V trimmed by 2 bases and J by 6 bases, 15 bases remained unmatched. The germline V gene encodes CDR1 SGHNT and CDR2 YYREEE (reference sequence). The CDR3 region is CASSFRLASGSWDTQYF. CDR3 DNA sequence: TGTGCCAGCAGCTTCAGGTTGGCTAGCGGTTCGTGGGATACGCAGTATTTT.